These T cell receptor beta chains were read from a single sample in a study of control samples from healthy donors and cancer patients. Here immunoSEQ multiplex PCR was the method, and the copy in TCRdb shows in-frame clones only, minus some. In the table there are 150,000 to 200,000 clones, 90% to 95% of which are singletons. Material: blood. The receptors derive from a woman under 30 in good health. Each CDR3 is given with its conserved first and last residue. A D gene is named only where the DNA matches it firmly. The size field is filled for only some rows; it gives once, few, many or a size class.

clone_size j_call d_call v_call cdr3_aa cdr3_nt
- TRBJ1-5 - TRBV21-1 CASSTRQGPSNQPQHF TGTGCCAGCAGCACCCGACAGGGACCTAGCAATCAGCCCCAGCATTTT
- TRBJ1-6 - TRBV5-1 CASSWTGFPPLHF TGCGCCAGCAGCTGGACTGGGTTTCCGCCCCTCCACTTT
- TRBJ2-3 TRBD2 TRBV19 CASSTVAGNTDTQYF TGTGCCAGTAGTACGGTAGCGGGGAACACAGATACGCAGTATTTT
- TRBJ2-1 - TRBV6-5 CASVQRAYNEQFF TGTGCCAGCGTGCAGCGGGCATACAATGAGCAGTTCTTC
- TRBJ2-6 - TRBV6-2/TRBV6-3 CASSYGPGGANVLTF TGTGCCAGCAGTTACGGACCTGGAGGGGCCAACGTCCTGACTTTC
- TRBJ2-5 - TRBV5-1 CASNPDPGQQETQYF TGCGCCAGCAACCCCGACCCTGGACAGCAAGAGACCCAGTACTTC
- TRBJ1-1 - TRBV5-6 CASSLKIEIQAFF TGTGCCAGCAGCTTGAAGATCGAGATCCAAGCTTTCTTT
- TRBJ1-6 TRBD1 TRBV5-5 CASSEAEGAFSPLHF TGTGCCAGCAGCGAAGCTGAGGGGGCGTTTTCACCCCTCCACTTT
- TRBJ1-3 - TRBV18 CASSEAAGSGNTIYF TGTGCCAGCTCCGAGGCAGCCGGCTCTGGAAACACCATATATTTT
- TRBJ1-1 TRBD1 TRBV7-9 CASSTLDRGDTEAFF TGTGCCAGCAGCACCCTCGACAGGGGGGACACTGAAGCTTTCTTT
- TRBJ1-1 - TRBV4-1 CASSSAWQGNTEAFF TGCGCCAGCAGCTCGGCTTGGCAGGGGAACACTGAAGCTTTCTTT
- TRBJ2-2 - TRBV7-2 CASSLGARELFF TGTGCCAGCAGCTTAGGAGCCAGGGAGCTGTTTTTT
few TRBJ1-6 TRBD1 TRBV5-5 CASSTRDRGSPLHF TGTGCCAGCAGCACCCGGGACAGGGGTTCACCCCTCCACTTT
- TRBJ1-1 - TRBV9 CASSVTGTDTEAFF TGTGCCAGCAGCGTAACAGGTACGGACACTGAAGCTTTCTTT
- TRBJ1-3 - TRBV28 CASSSPTANSGNTIYF TGTGCCAGCAGTTCTCCGACAGCCAACTCTGGAAACACCATATATTTT
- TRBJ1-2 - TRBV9 CASSNTFTGPHGYTF TGTGCCAGCAGCAATACCTTTACCGGCCCCCACGGCTACACCTTC
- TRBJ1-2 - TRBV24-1 CATSDPKIGYTF TGTGCCACCAGTGACCCAAAGATTGGCTACACCTTC
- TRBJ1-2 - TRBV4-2 CASSQENLGLGYGYTF TGTGCCAGCAGCCAAGAAAACCTGGGACTGGGCTATGGCTACACCTTC
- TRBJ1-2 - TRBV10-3 CAISPELSGYTF TGTGCCATCAGTCCGGAGTTATCCGGCTACACCTTC
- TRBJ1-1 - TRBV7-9 CASSLVDTEAFF TGTGCCAGCAGCTTGGTAGACACTGAAGCTTTCTTT
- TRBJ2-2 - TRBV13 CASSLNQETGELFF TGTGCCAGCAGCTTAAACCAGGAGACCGGGGAGCTGTTTTTT
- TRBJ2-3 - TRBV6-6 CASSYSDSPDTQYF TGTGCCAGCAGTTACTCGGACAGTCCAGATACGCAGTATTTT
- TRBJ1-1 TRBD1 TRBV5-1 CASSLRIPDRAPMGGTEAFF TGCGCCAGCAGCTTGAGGATACCGGACAGGGCACCGATGGGGGGCACTGAAGCTTTCTTT
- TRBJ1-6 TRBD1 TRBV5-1 CASSLDRGISPLHF TGCGCCAGCAGCTTGGACAGGGGGATTTCACCCCTCCACTTT
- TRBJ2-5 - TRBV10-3 CAISEFWGEETQYF TGTGCCATCAGTGAGTTCTGGGGGGAAGAGACCCAGTACTTC
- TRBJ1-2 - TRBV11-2 CASSPGQPYGYTF TGTGCCAGCAGCCCAGGACAGCCGTATGGCTACACCTTC
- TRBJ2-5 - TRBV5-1 CASSPDLPRTPKYF TGCGCCAGCAGCCCGGACCTACCACGTACTCCAAAGTACTTC
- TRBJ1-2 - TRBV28 CASSFLGISGYTF TGTGCCAGCAGTTTTCTGGGGATCAGTGGCTACACCTTC